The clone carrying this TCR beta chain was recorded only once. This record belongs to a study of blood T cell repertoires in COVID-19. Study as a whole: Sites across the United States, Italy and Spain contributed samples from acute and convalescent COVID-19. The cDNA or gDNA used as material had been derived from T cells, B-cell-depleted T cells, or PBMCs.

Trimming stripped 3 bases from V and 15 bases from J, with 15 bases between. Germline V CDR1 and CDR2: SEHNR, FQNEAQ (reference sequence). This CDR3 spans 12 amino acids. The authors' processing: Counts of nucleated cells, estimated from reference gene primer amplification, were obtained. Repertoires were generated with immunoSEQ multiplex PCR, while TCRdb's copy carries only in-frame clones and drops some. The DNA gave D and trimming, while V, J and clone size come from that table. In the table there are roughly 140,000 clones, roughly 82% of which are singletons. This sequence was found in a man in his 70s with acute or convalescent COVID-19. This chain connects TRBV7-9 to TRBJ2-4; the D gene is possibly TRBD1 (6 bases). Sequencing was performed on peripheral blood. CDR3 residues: CASSFQNRVWYF. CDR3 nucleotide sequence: TGTGCCAGCAGCTTCCAAAACAGGGTTTGGTACTTC.